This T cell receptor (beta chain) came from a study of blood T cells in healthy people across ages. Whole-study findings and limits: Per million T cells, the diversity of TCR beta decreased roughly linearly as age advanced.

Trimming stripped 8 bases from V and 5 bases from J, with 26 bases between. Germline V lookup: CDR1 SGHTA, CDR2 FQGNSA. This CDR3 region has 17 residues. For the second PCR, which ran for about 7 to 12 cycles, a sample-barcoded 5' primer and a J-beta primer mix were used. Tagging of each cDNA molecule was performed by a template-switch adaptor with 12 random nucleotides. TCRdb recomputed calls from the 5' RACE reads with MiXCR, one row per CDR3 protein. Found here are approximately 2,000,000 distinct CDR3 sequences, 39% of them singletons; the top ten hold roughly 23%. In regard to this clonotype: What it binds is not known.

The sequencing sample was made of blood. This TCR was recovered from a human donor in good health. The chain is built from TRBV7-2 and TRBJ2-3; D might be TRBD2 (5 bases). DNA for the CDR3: TGTGCCAGCCTCTTTTCCCCAATCGCGGGCGCCCGAGATACGCAGTATTTT. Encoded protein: CASLFSPIAGARDTQYF.